This is a list of T cell receptor beta chains from one sample in a study of response to subunit inactivated influenza vaccine. TCRdb re-called the RT-PCR reads through MiXCR, storing one row per CDR3 protein. The sample lists about 780,000 distinct CDR3 sequences; less than 20% were seen once. The sample here was PBMCs from blood, taken roughly 5 days after vaccination. These receptor sequences come from a man aged 45-65 years who received an inactivated influenza vaccine. CDR3s include the opening cysteine and the closing phenylalanine or tryptophan. The order of the fields is clone size, V gene, D gene, J gene, CDR3 DNA, CDR3 protein. The D gene is left open where the match is weak. A clone size is listed for some rows: how often the clone was seen (once, few, many), or a class if it is expanded.

clone size: few
V gene: TRBV20-1
D gene: TRBD2
J gene: TRBJ2-1
CDR3 DNA: TGCAGTGCTAGAGATAGCGGGAGTTCATTTACCTACAATGAGCAGTTCTTC
CDR3 protein: CSARDSGSSFTYNEQFF

clone size: few
V gene: TRBV7-2
D gene: NA
J gene: TRBJ2-7
CDR3 DNA: TGTGCCAGCAGCTTAGTACACAGCTCCTACGAGCAGTACTTC
CDR3 protein: CASSLVHSSYEQYF

clone size: NA
V gene: TRBV4-3
D gene: TRBD1
J gene: TRBJ2-5
CDR3 DNA: TGCGCCAGCAGCCAAGAAGGGACAGTAAAAGGAGAGACCCAGTACTTC
CDR3 protein: CASSQEGTVKGETQYF

clone size: many
V gene: TRBV12-3/TRBV12-4
D gene: TRBD2
J gene: TRBJ2-7
CDR3 DNA: TGTGCCAGCAGTTTTTCGCTAGCGGGGGGGTACGAGCAGTACTTC
CDR3 protein: CASSFSLAGGYEQYF

clone size: many
V gene: TRBV4-1
D gene: NA
J gene: TRBJ2-7
CDR3 DNA: TGCGCCAGCAGCCAAGTATTGGGGGCCTACGAGCAGTACTTC
CDR3 protein: CASSQVLGAYEQYF

clone size: few
V gene: TRBV2
D gene: NA
J gene: TRBJ2-4
CDR3 DNA: TGTGCCAGCAGTGTGGCAGGGGCAAACATTCAGTACTTC
CDR3 protein: CASSVAGANIQYF

clone size: few
V gene: TRBV12-3/TRBV12-4
D gene: TRBD1
J gene: TRBJ1-6
CDR3 DNA: TGTGCCAGCCGCGGGACAGGGAATAATTCACCCCTCCACTTT
CDR3 protein: CASRGTGNNSPLHF

clone size: few
V gene: TRBV12-3/TRBV12-4
D gene: NA
J gene: TRBJ2-1
CDR3 DNA: TGTGCCAGCAGGCTGACAGGTTCCAATGAGCAGTTCTTC
CDR3 protein: CASRLTGSNEQFF

clone size: few
V gene: TRBV20-1
D gene: NA
J gene: TRBJ1-5
CDR3 DNA: TGCAGTGCTAGAGGCCGGGGCGATCAGCCCCAGCATTTT
CDR3 protein: CSARGRGDQPQHF

clone size: few
V gene: TRBV5-1
D gene: TRBD2
J gene: TRBJ2-5
CDR3 DNA: TGCGCCAGCAGCCTACAAATGCGGGGGGGAGGAGAGACCCAGTACTTC
CDR3 protein: CASSLQMRGGGETQYF

clone size: NA
V gene: TRBV10-3
D gene: NA
J gene: TRBJ2-7
CDR3 DNA: TGTGCCATCAGTGAAGGTTATGGAGACCGCCACGAGCAGTACTTC
CDR3 protein: CAISEGYGDRHEQYF

clone size: many
V gene: TRBV20-1
D gene: NA
J gene: TRBJ1-6
CDR3 DNA: TGCAGTGCTAGAGATCGGCCTTATAATTCACCCCTCCACTTT
CDR3 protein: CSARDRPYNSPLHF

clone size: NA
V gene: TRBV24-1
D gene: NA
J gene: TRBJ2-7
CDR3 DNA: TGTGCCACCAGTGGGGCAGGGCGGTTCAACGAGCAGTACTTC
CDR3 protein: CATSGAGRFNEQYF

clone size: NA
V gene: TRBV7-2
D gene: NA
J gene: TRBJ1-1
CDR3 DNA: TGTGCCAGCAGCTTGGAAAGGGTTGGCACTGAAGCTTTCTTT
CDR3 protein: CASSLERVGTEAFF

clone size: NA
V gene: TRBV7-2
D gene: NA
J gene: TRBJ2-5
CDR3 DNA: TGTGCCAGCAGCTTAGCGTTGGCAGGGGTAGAGACCCAGTACTTC
CDR3 protein: CASSLALAGVETQYF

clone size: NA
V gene: TRBV6-2/TRBV6-3
D gene: NA
J gene: TRBJ1-5
CDR3 DNA: TGTGCCAGCGGGGGGTGGCGTCAGCCCCAGCATTTT
CDR3 protein: CASGGWRQPQHF

clone size: few
V gene: TRBV20-1
D gene: TRBD2
J gene: TRBJ2-1
CDR3 DNA: TGCAGTGCTAGAGATTTGACGGGGGGTGCAAATGAGCAGTTCTTC
CDR3 protein: CSARDLTGGANEQFF

clone size: many
V gene: TRBV29-1
D gene: TRBD2
J gene: TRBJ2-1
CDR3 DNA: TGCAGCGAGGAGGGACTAGGCGATGAGCAGTTCTTC
CDR3 protein: CSEEGLGDEQFF

clone size: NA
V gene: TRBV4-3
D gene: NA
J gene: TRBJ2-5
CDR3 DNA: TGCGCCAGCAGCCAAGATCAATCGATGGGAATCCAAGAGACCCAGTACTTC
CDR3 protein: CASSQDQSMGIQETQYF